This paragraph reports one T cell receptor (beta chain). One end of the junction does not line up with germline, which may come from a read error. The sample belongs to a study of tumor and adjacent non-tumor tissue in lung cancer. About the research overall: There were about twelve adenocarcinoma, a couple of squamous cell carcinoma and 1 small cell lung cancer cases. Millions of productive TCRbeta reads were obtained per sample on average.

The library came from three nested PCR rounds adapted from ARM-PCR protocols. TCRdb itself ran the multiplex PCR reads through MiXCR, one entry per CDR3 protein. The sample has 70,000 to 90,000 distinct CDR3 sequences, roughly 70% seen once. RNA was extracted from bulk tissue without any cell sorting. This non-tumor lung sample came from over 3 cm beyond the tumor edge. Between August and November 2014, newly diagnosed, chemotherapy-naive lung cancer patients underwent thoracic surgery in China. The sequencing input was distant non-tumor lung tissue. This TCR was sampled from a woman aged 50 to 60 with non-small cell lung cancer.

For the CDR3, the DNA is TGTGCCAGCAGCTTCCGTACAGGCACTAATGAAAGACTGTTTTTT. Translating it yields CASSFRTGTNERLFF. The chain joins TRBV5-6 to TRBJ1-4; maybe TRBD1 (5 bases). CDR1 is SGHDT, CDR2 YYEEEE, per germline. The CDR3 spans 15 residues.